The 11 T cell receptor beta chains reported below all come from one sample, sequenced in a study of shared clonotypes between healthy human individuals (TCRdb year 2020). Receptor amplification or capture employed the immunoSEQ multiplex PCR assay. What TCRdb holds here is the immuneACCESS table cut down to in-frame rearrangements. Part of the clones is not present; checked against another copy, under half of the missing clones reflect an unresolved V gene, and the others are unexplained. Within this sample are about 1.1 million clones, with approximately 80% of them counted one time only. 0.89% of the sample is held by the ten biggest clonotypes. Source material: memory CD4+ T cells from PBMCs. The sample's cell subset or site, from its label and the paper: CD45RA-negative fraction. These receptors came from a man aged 18-30 years in good health. Some clones in this sample may be carry-over from other donors' samples.

V usage is TRBV28 and J usage is TRBJ1-2; D may be TRBD1 (5 bases). Germline CDR1 is MDHEN and CDR2 is SYDVKM. This CDR3 is built from 12 residues. V lost 7 bases to trimming and J lost 7 bases, with 13 bases between them. CDR3: CASTPDKRGYTF. The CDR3, as DNA: TGTGCCAGCACCCCGGACAAGCGTGGCTACACCTTC.

The table lists this clone with a few counts. This rearrangement joins TRBV5-6 to TRBJ2-7; 10 positions match TRBD1. The CDR3 has 16 residues. The V and J ends lost 3 bases and 6 bases, in that order; junction bases with no gene match: 12. Per the germline V gene, CDR1 is SGHDT and CDR2 is YYEEEE. CDR3 sequence reads: CASSSTGTGVVGEQYF. The CDR3 DNA follows: TGTGCCAGCAGCTCAACCGGGACAGGGGTGGTAGGCGAGCAGTACTTC.

This chain connects TRBV2 to TRBJ2-5; D gene unclear. The germline V gene has CDR1 SNHLY and CDR2 FYNNEI. The CDR3 is 11 amino acids. V gave up 7 bases and J gave up 2 bases, with 5 bases separating them. CDR3 nucleotide sequence: TGTGCCAGCACCCAGCAAGAGACCCAGTACTTC. This sequence encodes CASTQQETQYF.

The CDR3 nucleotides read TGTGCCAGCAGTTCAGAAAAAAAGGTAGCGGGAGGGCCAGATACGCAGTATTTT. Translated: CASSSEKKVAGGPDTQYF. The J gene is TRBJ2-3, the V gene TRBV27; 11 bases agree with TRBD2. This CDR3 is built from 18 residues. The V gene end was trimmed by 4 bases and the J gene end by 4 bases; junction bases not matched to a gene: 13. The germline V gene encodes CDR1 MNHEY and CDR2 SMNVEV (reference sequence).

This clone has at least ten counts. The chain is built from TRBV19 and TRBJ2-7; D might be TRBD2 (6 bases). Germline CDR1 and CDR2: LNHDA and SQIVND (reference sequence). The CDR3 covers 14 residues. Trimming pared 6 bases from V and 2 bases from J, leaving 14 bases between. DNA for the CDR3: TGTGCCAGTAGCGTCGGGGGTCCCCCCTACGAGCAGTACTTC. Encoded protein: CASSVGGPPYEQYF.

V is TRBV5-4 and J is TRBJ2-4; tentatively, D is TRBD1 (6 bases). The germline CDR1 and CDR2 sequences are SGHNT and YYREEE (reference sequence). V lost 2 bases to trimming and J lost 5 bases, with 11 bases between them. This CDR3 comprises 14 residues. The CDR3 nucleotides are TGTGCCAGCAGCTTATCCGGGACACAAAACATTCAGTACTTC. It codes for CASSLSGTQNIQYF.

This sequence joins TRBV4-1 and TRBJ2-2; D is possibly TRBD2 (5 bases). Trimming removed 0 bases from V and 2 bases from J, with 16 bases in between. The CDR3 extends over 18 amino acids. Germline values: CDR1 MGHRA, CDR2 YSYEKL. The CDR3 sequence: CASSQEGIARRNTGELFF. The CDR3 nucleotides read TGCGCCAGCAGCCAAGAGGGAATAGCGCGACGAAACACCGGGGAGCTGTTTTTT.

To note about this clone: The sample holds other DNA sequences that translate to the same CDR3. The chain links TRBV7-2 to TRBJ2-7; D unresolved. V shed 0 bases and J shed 2 bases, with 5 bases lying between them. Germline V gene sequence: CDR1 SGHTA, CDR2 FQGNSA. The CDR3 is 13 residues long. The CDR3 loop reads CASSLAGPYEQYF. As DNA, the CDR3 is TGTGCCAGCAGCTTAGCGGGCCCCTACGAGCAGTACTTC.

The chain uses TRBV5-1 and TRBJ2-5; no definite D call. Trimming removed 0 bases from V and 4 bases from J, with 10 bases in between. The CDR3 is 14 residues long. The germline V gene encodes CDR1 SGHRS and CDR2 YFSETQ. The DNA for the CDR3 is TGCGCCAGCAGCTTGGTATCTTTTAGAGAGACCCAGTACTTC. Amino acid sequence: CASSLVSFRETQYF.

The chain has TRBV28 and TRBJ2-5; the D is unclear. CDR3 length: 15 amino acids. Germline CDR1 is MDHEN and CDR2 is SYDVKM. V gave up 2 bases and J gave up 1 base, with 11 bases separating them. CDR3 nucleotide sequence: TGTGCCAGCAGTTTAAGTTGGCGGCTCCAAGAGACCCAGTACTTC. This encodes CASSLSWRLQETQYF.

The chain recombines TRBV30 with TRBJ2-2; 10 nucleotides align to TRBD2. The germline CDR1 and CDR2 sequences are GTSNPN and SVGIG (reference sequence). The CDR3 extends over 14 amino acids. This CDR3 is CASGRDVNTGELFF. CDR3 DNA: TGTGCGAGCGGGAGGGATGTTAACACCGGGGAGCTGTTTTTT.